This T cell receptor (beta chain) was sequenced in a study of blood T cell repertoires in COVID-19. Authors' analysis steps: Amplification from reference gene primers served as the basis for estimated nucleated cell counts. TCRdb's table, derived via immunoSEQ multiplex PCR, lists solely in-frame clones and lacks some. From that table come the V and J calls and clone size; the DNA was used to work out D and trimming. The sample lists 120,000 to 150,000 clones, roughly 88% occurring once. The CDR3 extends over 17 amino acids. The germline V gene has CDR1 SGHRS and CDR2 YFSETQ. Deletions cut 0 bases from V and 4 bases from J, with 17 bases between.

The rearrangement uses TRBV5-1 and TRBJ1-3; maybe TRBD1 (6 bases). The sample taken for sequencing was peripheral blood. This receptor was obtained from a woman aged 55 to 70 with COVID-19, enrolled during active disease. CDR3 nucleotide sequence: TGCGCCAGCAGCTTGGCCTTCACCGGGACACAGGGAAACACCATATATTTT. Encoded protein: CASSLAFTGTQGNTIYF.